These 22 T cell receptor beta chains were all obtained from the same sample, sequenced in a study of shared clonotypes between healthy human individuals. TCRdb's table, derived via immunoSEQ multiplex PCR, lists solely in-frame clones and lacks some. This table has 2,500,000 or so clones, 92% appearing once. The material sequenced was naive CD4+ T cells from PBMCs. The subset is: CD45RA+ positively selected. These TCRs come from a man aged 18 to 30 in good health. Some clones in this sample may be carry-over from other donors' samples.

This chain joins TRBV7-2 and TRBJ2-1; possibly TRBD1 for D (5 bases). Trimming stripped 1 base from V and 4 bases from J, with 11 bases between. Looked up from germline, CDR1 is SGHTA and CDR2 is FQGNSA. This CDR3 has 15 amino acids. The CDR3, as DNA: TGTGCCAGCAGCTTAGACTGGGGCCCTTACAATGAGCAGTTCTTC. It yields the protein CASSLDWGPYNEQFF. Full variable domain (rest looked up from reference TRBV7-2 and TRBJ2-1): GAGVSQSPSNKVTEKGKDVELRCDPISGHTALYWYRQSLGQGLEFLIYFQGNSAPDKSGLPSDRFSAERTGGSVSTLTIQRTQQEDSAVYLCASSLDWGPYNEQFFGPGTRLTVL.

The rearrangement uses TRBV7-3 and TRBJ2-5, with 9 bases fitting TRBD2. Germline V gene data show CDR1 as SGHTA and CDR2 as FQGTGA. V lost 2 bases and J lost 4; bases outside the gene matches: 8. The CDR3 totals 16 residues. The CDR3 loop is CASSLLGSGSGETQYF. CDR3 in DNA: TGTGCCAGCAGCTTACTTGGTAGCGGGAGCGGAGAGACCCAGTACTTC. The whole variable domain, filled in from reference TRBV7-3 and TRBJ2-5, reads GAGVSQTPSNKVTEKGKYVELRCDPISGHTALYWYRQSLGQGPEFLIYFQGTGAADDSGLPNDRFFAVRPEGSVSTLKIQRTERGDSAVYLCASSLLGSGSGETQYFGPGTRLLVL.

The V gene is TRBV10-3, the J gene TRBJ2-4; D may be TRBD1 (6 bases). V lost 6 bases to trimming and J lost 0 bases, with 15 bases between them. The germline V gene encodes CDR1 ENHRY and CDR2 SYGVKD. There are 16 residues in the CDR3. CDR3 nucleotides: TGTGCCATCAGCCCCCGGAGACAGGTAGCCAAAAACATTCAGTACTTC. Translated, it gives CAISPRRQVAKNIQYF.

J is TRBJ2-3 and V is TRBV18; D is unclear. In germline, CDR1 is KGHSH, CDR2 LQKENI. Deletions cut 3 bases from V and 6 bases from J, with 13 bases between. This CDR3 contains 14 residues. CDR3 nucleotides: TGTGCCAGCTCACCCCCCGGAGTGGGGGATACGCAGTATTTT. It encodes CASSPPGVGDTQYF.

The chain recombines TRBV9 with TRBJ2-6; TRBD2 is a possible D gene (5 bases). CDR1 SGDLS and CDR2 YYNGEE come from the germline V gene. V lost 3 bases and J 2 bases, leaving 9 bases between the germline ends. The CDR3 is made up of 15 amino acids. The CDR3 DNA is TGTGCCAGCAGCGGAGAGCGGACTGGGGCCAACGTCCTGACTTTC. Its translation is CASSGERTGANVLTF.

The J gene is TRBJ2-5, the V gene TRBV9; no clear D gene. The CDR3 length is 14 residues. CDR1 SGDLS and CDR2 YYNGEE come from the germline V gene. V was trimmed by 0 bases and J by 5 bases, leaving 11 bases between them. Written as DNA, the CDR3 is TGTGCCAGCAGCGTAGAAGCCCGTAAGGAGACCCAGTACTTC. The encoded protein is CASSVEARKETQYF.

This clone has a single count. CDR3 in amino acids: CASRPPLGRDTNQPQHF. As DNA, the CDR3 is TGTGCCAGTAGACCCCCCCTGGGCAGGGACACCAATCAGCCCCAGCATTTT. The chain uses TRBV19 and TRBJ1-5; tentatively, D is TRBD1 (6 bases). The V gene lost 6 bases and the J gene lost 3 bases, with 21 bases spanning the gap. The V gene's germline CDR1 is LNHDA and CDR2 SQIVND (reference sequence). The CDR3 spans 17 residues.

This clone was seen only a few times. The rearrangement uses TRBV2 and TRBJ2-7; possible D gene TRBD2, 6 bases. Germline V gene lookup returns CDR1 SNHLY and CDR2 FYNNEI. Trimming removed 7 bases at V and 2 bases at J, with 15 bases between. The CDR3 spans 14 residues. The CDR3 DNA is TGTGCCAGCAAATCGGGACTCCCGACCTACGAGCAGTACTTC. Translation: CASKSGLPTYEQYF. Supplemented by reference TRBV2 and TRBJ2-7, the full variable domain reads EPEVTQTPSHQVTQMGQEVILRCVPISNHLYFYWYRQILGQKVEFLVSFYNNEISEKSEIFDDQFSVERPDGSNFTLKIRSTKLEDSAMYFCASKSGLPTYEQYFGPGTRLTVT.

The chain has TRBV19 and TRBJ2-3; TRBD2 matches 10 bases. Losses at the gene ends were 3 bases for V and 4 bases for J; bases not matched to a gene: 7. Per the germline V gene, CDR1 is LNHDA and CDR2 is SQIVND (reference sequence). This CDR3 contains 16 residues. The CDR3 here is CASSIQPSGRADTQYF. CDR3 bases: TGTGCCAGTAGTATTCAGCCTAGCGGGAGAGCAGATACGCAGTATTTT.

The gene calls are TRBV29-1 and TRBJ2-5, with D perhaps matching TRBD1 or TRBD2 (5 bases each). The V end lost 6 bases, the J end lost 5 bases, and 19 bases lay between the germline ends. The CDR3 has 14 residues. Germline CDR1 SQVTM, CDR2 ANQGSEA. CDR3 residues: CSVKPGTNPETQYF. The CDR3 DNA follows: TGCAGCGTGAAACCGGGGACCAACCCGGAGACCCAGTACTTC.

The chain uses TRBV30 and TRBJ1-3; the D gene is possibly TRBD1 (6 bases). The germline V and J ends were trimmed by 1 base and 2 bases, with 15 bases remaining between them. The CDR3 loop spans 16 amino acids. The germline V gene encodes CDR1 GTSNPN and CDR2 SVGIG (reference sequence). In DNA, the CDR3 is TGTGCCTGGAGTGCCTCCCCAGGGGCCACTGGAAACACCATATATTTT. The encoded protein is CAWSASPGATGNTIYF.

This clone was counted between two and nine times. This rearrangement joins TRBV5-6 to TRBJ1-3, with 8 nucleotides matching TRBD1. This CDR3 contains 15 residues. From germline, CDR1 is SGHDT and CDR2 YYEEEE. V shed 2 bases, J shed 0 bases, and the junction held 1 base outside the gene matches. CDR3 DNA: TGTGCCAGCAGCTTTGGACAGGGCTCTGGAAACACCATATATTTT. Encoded protein: CASSFGQGSGNTIYF.

This chain's CDR3 is CASSPSMGGYTF. DNA for the CDR3: TGTGCCAGCAGCCCATCAATGGGGGGCTACACCTTC. V usage is TRBV7-9 and J usage is TRBJ1-2; unclear D gene. Germline values: CDR1 SEHNR, CDR2 FQNEAQ (reference sequence). This CDR3 has 12 amino acids. Between the trimmed V and J ends, which lost 5 bases and 8 bases, there was a span of 12 bases.

The chain joins TRBV2 to TRBJ2-1; no definite D call. V lost 6 bases, J lost 0 bases, and 12 bases lay in between. From germline, CDR1 is SNHLY and CDR2 FYNNEI. The CDR3 has 15 residues. The CDR3 here is CASSPIGHSYNEQFF. CDR3 in DNA: TGTGCCAGCAGCCCCATTGGGCACTCCTACAATGAGCAGTTCTTC. Using reference TRBV2 and TRBJ2-1 for the parts outside the CDR3, the full variable domain is EPEVTQTPSHQVTQMGQEVILRCVPISNHLYFYWYRQILGQKVEFLVSFYNNEISEKSEIFDDQFSVERPDGSNFTLKIRSTKLEDSAMYFCASSPIGHSYNEQFFGPGTRLTVL.

The chain uses TRBV6-5 and TRBJ2-5; possible D gene TRBD1, 5 bases. CDR3 size: 14 residues. V was clipped by 6 bases and J by 5 bases, with 16 bases between them. Germline CDR1 is MNHEY and CDR2 is SVGAGI. For the CDR3, the DNA is TGTGCCAGCAGGCCTTTAGGGGCAGGGGAGACCCAGTACTTC. It yields the protein CASRPLGAGETQYF.

J is TRBJ2-7 and V is TRBV28, with a tentative D call TRBD2 (5 bases). The CDR3 runs 15 residues. V was clipped by 4 bases and J by 1 base, with 14 bases between them. CDR1 MDHEN and CDR2 SYDVKM come from the germline V gene. As DNA, the CDR3 is TGTGCCAGCAGTTCCGTAGAGGGAAGATCCTACGAGCAGTACTTC. Its protein is CASSSVEGRSYEQYF.

This clone was recorded once. CDR3 sequence reads: CASAGRIGGHEQYF. CDR3 coding DNA: TGTGCCAGCGCGGGTAGAATAGGGGGGCACGAGCAGTACTTC. The chain carries TRBV27 and TRBJ2-7, with D possibly called TRBD1 or TRBD2 (6 bases each). This CDR3 comprises 14 residues. V was cut by 8 bases and J by 5 bases, with 19 bases left in between. The germline V gene encodes CDR1 MNHEY and CDR2 SMNVEV (reference sequence).

With regard to this clone: This same CDR3 is encoded by further DNA sequences in the sample. This rearrangement joins TRBV28 to TRBJ1-1; D not resolved. The CDR3 length is 13 residues. V lost 5 bases to trimming and J lost 1 base, with 8 bases between them. CDR1 MDHEN and CDR2 SYDVKM come from the germline V gene. This chain's CDR3 is CASSPRRNTEAFF. The CDR3 coding sequence is TGTGCCAGCAGTCCCAGACGGAACACTGAAGCTTTCTTT.

V and J are TRBV6-5 and TRBJ2-3, with 8 bases matching TRBD2. This CDR3 spans 14 amino acids. The V segment lost 8 bases and the J segment 5 bases; nucleotides outside the gene matches: 9. Germline assignment: CDR1 MNHEY and CDR2 SVGAGI. The CDR3 here is CASGPSGYQDTQYF. The CDR3 DNA sequence: TGTGCCAGCGGTCCTAGCGGGTATCAAGATACGCAGTATTTT.

The chain is built from TRBV15 and TRBJ2-2; no clear D. The V end was cut by 1 base, the J end by 4 bases, with 10 bases between. Germline assignment: CDR1 LNHNV and CDR2 YYDKDF (reference sequence). The CDR3 is 15 amino acids. The CDR3 here is CATSRAQLGTGELFF. The CDR3 region has the DNA TGTGCCACCAGCAGAGCACAGCTCGGCACCGGGGAGCTGTTTTTT.

The chain recombines TRBV7-9 with TRBJ1-4, with TRBD1 as a possible D gene (5 bases). Trimming stripped 5 bases from V and 2 bases from J, with 9 bases between. Looked up from germline, CDR1 is SEHNR and CDR2 is FQNEAQ (reference sequence). The CDR3 spans 14 residues. The CDR3 here is CASSQRQTNEKLFF. CDR3 sequence (DNA): TGTGCCAGCAGCCAAAGACAGACTAATGAAAAACTGTTTTTT. Together with reference TRBV7-9 and TRBJ1-4, the CDR3 gives the full variable domain: DTGVSQNPRHKITKRGQNVTFRCDPISEHNRLYWYRQTLGQGPEFLTYFQNEAQLEKSRLLSDRFSAERPKGSFSTLEIQRTEQGDSAMYLCASSQRQTNEKLFFGSGTQLSVL.

Notes on this clone: Other DNA sequences from this sample encode an identical CDR3 as well. The CDR3 nucleotides are TGCGCCAGCAGCTTGGATGGGCAGGGAAGCTCCTACGAGCAGTACTTC. It encodes CASSLDGQGSSYEQYF. This chain connects TRBV5-1 to TRBJ2-7, with D possibly TRBD1 on 5 matching bases. In germline, CDR1 is SGHRS, CDR2 YFSETQ. The CDR3 totals 16 residues. V shed 0 bases and J shed 0 bases, with 13 bases lying between them.